These 6 T cell receptor beta chains were all obtained from the same sample, sequenced in a study of shared clonotypes between healthy human individuals. TCRdb's copy holds only in-frame clones and misses some; the assay was immunoSEQ multiplex PCR. The repertoire holds roughly 2.1 million clones, with around 93% as singletons. Naive CD8 cells were CD45RO-negative, positively selected for CCR7, excluding terminally differentiated effector memory CD45RA+ cells. The specimen sequenced was naive CD8+ T cells from PBMCs. These receptor sequences come from a man between 18 and 35 years old in good health. Some clones in this sample may be carry-over from other donors' samples.

This clone was seen a single time. Here the CDR3 reads CSVVSSGRTSYEQYF. CDR3 in DNA: TGCAGCGTTGTGAGCAGCGGGAGGACTTCCTACGAGCAGTACTTC. The V and J genes are TRBV29-1 and TRBJ2-7; 9 bases are a match to TRBD2. This CDR3 has 15 amino acids. The junction had 8 bases not matched to a gene; V was cut back by 4 bases and J by 1 base. Germline V lookup: CDR1 SQVTM, CDR2 ANQGSEA.

This chain connects TRBV27 to TRBJ1-4; D may be TRBD1 (5 bases). V was clipped by 4 bases and J by 7 bases, with 13 bases between them. Germline V gives CDR1 MNHEY, CDR2 SMNVEV (reference sequence). This CDR3 region has 14 residues. The chain's CDR3 is CASSSQGLFEKLFF. The CDR3 nucleotides read TGTGCCAGCAGTTCCCAGGGTCTCTTTGAAAAACTGTTTTTT. Together with reference TRBV27 and TRBJ1-4, the CDR3 gives the full variable domain: EAQVTQNPRYLITVTGKKLTVTCSQNMNHEYMSWYRQDPGLGLRQIYYSMNVEVTDKGDVPEGYKVSRKEKRNFPLILESPSPNQTSLYFCASSSQGLFEKLFFGSGTQLSVL.

The V gene is TRBV15, the J gene TRBJ2-7, with no clear D. Trimming took off 0 bases at V and 7 bases at J, with 10 bases between the two ends. CDR3 length equals 13 residues. The germline V gene has CDR1 LNHNV and CDR2 YYDKDF (reference sequence). CDR3 sequence (DNA): TGTGCCACCAGCAGAGACGGGCTGGGGGAGCAGTACTTC. Its translation: CATSRDGLGEQYF.

The chain carries TRBV4-1 and TRBJ1-1; tentatively, D is TRBD1 (6 bases). The germline V gene has CDR1 MGHRA and CDR2 YSYEKL. This CDR3 has 14 residues. Trimming removed 4 bases at V and 1 base at J, with 10 bases between. The CDR3 protein is CASSRRQANTEAFF. Here the CDR3 DNA reads TGCGCCAGCAGCCGCAGACAGGCGAACACTGAAGCTTTCTTT.

This chain connects TRBV28 to TRBJ1-1; the D is unclear. The CDR3 totals 14 residues. The V and J ends lost 3 bases and 4 bases respectively, with 12 bases between them. Germline CDR1 MDHEN, CDR2 SYDVKM. The CDR3 here is CASSFNGVGTEAFF. CDR3 in DNA: TGTGCCAGCAGTTTTAACGGGGTCGGCACTGAAGCTTTCTTT.

The chain is built from TRBV28 and TRBJ2-1; D uncertain. The CDR3 has 14 amino acids. Germline V gene sequence: CDR1 MDHEN, CDR2 SYDVKM. Trimming cost V 3 bases and J 4 bases, with 10 bases left between them. The CDR3: CASSFSGPYNEQFF. CDR3 DNA sequence: TGTGCCAGCAGTTTCTCCGGGCCATACAATGAGCAGTTCTTC.